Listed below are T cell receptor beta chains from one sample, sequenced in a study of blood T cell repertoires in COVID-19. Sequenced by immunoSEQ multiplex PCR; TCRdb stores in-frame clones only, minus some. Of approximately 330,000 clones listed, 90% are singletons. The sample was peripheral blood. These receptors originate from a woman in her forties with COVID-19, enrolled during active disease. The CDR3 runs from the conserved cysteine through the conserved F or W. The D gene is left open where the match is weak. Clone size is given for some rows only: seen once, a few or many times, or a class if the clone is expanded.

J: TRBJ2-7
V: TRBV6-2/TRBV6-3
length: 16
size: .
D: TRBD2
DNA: TGTGCCAGCAGTAAGTCCGCTAGCGGGAGTATCTACGAGCAGTACTTC
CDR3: CASSKSASGSIYEQYF

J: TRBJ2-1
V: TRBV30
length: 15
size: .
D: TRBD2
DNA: TGTGCCTGGAGTGTACGACTAGCGGGTATGGATGAGCAGTTCTTC
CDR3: CAWSVRLAGMDEQFF

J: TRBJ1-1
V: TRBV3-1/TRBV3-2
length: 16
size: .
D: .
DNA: TGTGCCAGCAGCCAAGATCTGGGGACACTGAACACTGAAGCTTTCTTT
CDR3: CASSQDLGTLNTEAFF

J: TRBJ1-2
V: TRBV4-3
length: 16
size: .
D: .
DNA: TGCGCCAGCAGCCAAGGGTTACAGGTCACTAACTATGGCTACACCTTC
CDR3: CASSQGLQVTNYGYTF

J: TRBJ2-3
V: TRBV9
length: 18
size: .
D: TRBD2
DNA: TGTGCCAGCAGCGTAGCCACTAGCGGGAAGCTTTTCACAGATACGCAGTATTTT
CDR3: CASSVATSGKLFTDTQYF

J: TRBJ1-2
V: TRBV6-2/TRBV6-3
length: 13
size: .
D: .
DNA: TGTGCCAGCAGCCCCGAGGGCACCTATGGCTACACCTTC
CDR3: CASSPEGTYGYTF

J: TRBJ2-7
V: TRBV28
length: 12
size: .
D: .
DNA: TGTGCCAGCAGTTTCCCCAGCTACGAGCAGTACTTC
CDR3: CASSFPSYEQYF

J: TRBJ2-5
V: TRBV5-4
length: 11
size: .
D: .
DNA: TGTGCCAGCAGACTAGGGGAGACCCAGTACTTC
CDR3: CASRLGETQYF

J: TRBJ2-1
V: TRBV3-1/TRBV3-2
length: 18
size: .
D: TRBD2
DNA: TGTGCCAGCAGCCAAGATCGCCTTAGCGGGAGTTTGTCAAATGAGCAGTTCTTC
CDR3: CASSQDRLSGSLSNEQFF

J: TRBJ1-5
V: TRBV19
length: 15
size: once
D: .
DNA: TGTGCCAGTAGCCCTCGAGGTTGGAGCAATCAGCCCCAGCATTTT
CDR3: CASSPRGWSNQPQHF

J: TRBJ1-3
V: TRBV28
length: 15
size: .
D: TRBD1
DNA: TGTGCCAGCAGTCTACCGACAGGGACGGGAAACACCATATATTTT
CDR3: CASSLPTGTGNTIYF

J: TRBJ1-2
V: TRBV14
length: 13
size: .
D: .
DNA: TGTGCCAGCAGCCATGAGGTTAACTATGGCTACACCTTC
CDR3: CASSHEVNYGYTF

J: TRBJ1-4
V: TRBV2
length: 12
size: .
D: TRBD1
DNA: TGTGCCAGCAAAGACAGGGATGAAAAACTGTTTTTT
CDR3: CASKDRDEKLFF

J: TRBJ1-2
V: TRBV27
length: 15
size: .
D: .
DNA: TGTGCCAGCAGCCCTACCGGGGGGCTCGGCTATGGCTACACCTTC
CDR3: CASSPTGGLGYGYTF

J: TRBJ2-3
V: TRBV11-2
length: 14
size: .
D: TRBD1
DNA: TGTGCCAGCAAACCGGGACAGGGGGCGGATACGCAGTATTTT
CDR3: CASKPGQGADTQYF

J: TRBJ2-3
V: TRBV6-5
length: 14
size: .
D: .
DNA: TGTGCCAGCAGTCCCAGGGGTACCGGGGATACGCAGTATTTT
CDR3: CASSPRGTGDTQYF

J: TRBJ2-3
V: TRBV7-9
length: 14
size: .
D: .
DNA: TGTGCCAGCAGCTCAACAGGGTTCACAGATACGCAGTATTTT
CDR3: CASSSTGFTDTQYF

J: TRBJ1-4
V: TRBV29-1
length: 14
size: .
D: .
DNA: TGCAGCGTTGGTAATACAGGCTTGGATGAAAAACTGTTTTTT
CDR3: CSVGNTGLDEKLFF

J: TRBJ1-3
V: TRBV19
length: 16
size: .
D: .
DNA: TGTGCCAGTAGTGCTCCAGGGGCTGACTCTGGAAACACCATATATTTT
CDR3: CASSAPGADSGNTIYF

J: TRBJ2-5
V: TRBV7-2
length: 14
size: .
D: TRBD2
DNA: TGTGCCAGCAGCTTAGAATGGGGAGGGGAGACCCAGTACTTC
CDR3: CASSLEWGGETQYF

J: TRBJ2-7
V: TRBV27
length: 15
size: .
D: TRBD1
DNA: TGTGCCAGCAGTTTAACCCCTGACAGGGGACACGAGCAGTACTTC
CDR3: CASSLTPDRGHEQYF

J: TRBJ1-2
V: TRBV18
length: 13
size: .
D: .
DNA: TGTGCCAGCTCACCCTCAGGGGCCTACGGCTACACCTTC
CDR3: CASSPSGAYGYTF

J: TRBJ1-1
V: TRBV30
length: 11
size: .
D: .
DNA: TGTGCCTGGAACTCAGGGCGGCAAGCTTTCTTT
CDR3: CAWNSGRQAFF

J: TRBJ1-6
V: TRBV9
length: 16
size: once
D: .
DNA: TGTGCCAGCAGCCCCTCGGGGGGCGAGAATAATTCACCCCTCCACTTT
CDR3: CASSPSGGENNSPLHF

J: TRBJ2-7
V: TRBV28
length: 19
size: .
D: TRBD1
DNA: TGTGCCAGCAGTTTACGATTAATGACCGGGACAGGGACTTTATACGAGCAGTACTTC
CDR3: CASSLRLMTGTGTLYEQYF

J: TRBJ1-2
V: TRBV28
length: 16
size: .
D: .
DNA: TGTGCCAGCAGTTTGGTGTCAGGCAATATTAACTATGGCTACACCTTC
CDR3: CASSLVSGNINYGYTF

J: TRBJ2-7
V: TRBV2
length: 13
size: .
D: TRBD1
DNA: TGTGCCAGCACCGGGACAGGGGGCTACGAGCAGTACTTC
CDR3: CASTGTGGYEQYF

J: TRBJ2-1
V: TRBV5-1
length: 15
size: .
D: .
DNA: TGCGCCAGCACTCTCTTAGGGGGTTCCTACAATGAGCAGTTCTTC
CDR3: CASTLLGGSYNEQFF